This T cell receptor beta chain was recovered during a study of PD-1 blockade in classical Hodgkin lymphoma. Study results and limitations: There remain no defined causes for the repertoire differences, which possibly reflect disease activity or prior therapy. Among the patients, those starting nivolumab under 1 year after ASCT were excluded. Significantly greater TCR diversity emerged by C4D1 in CD4+ cells but not CD8+ cells. Relapsed/refractory patients reportedly had lower baseline diversity than newly diagnosed patients.

Profiled with immunoSEQ multiplex PCR; TCRdb holds only in-frame clones, not every one. Here the sample spans about 96,000 clones, about 93% being singletons. Time point reported: cycle 4 day 1 (C4D1), after 6 weeks of nivolumab. Each patient's relapse followed autologous stem cell transplantation, and brentuximab vedotin exposure varied. About this clone: The antigen is not known.

V lost 4 bases, J lost 0 bases, and 19 bases lay in between. The CDR3 consists of 18 residues. The germline V gene has CDR1 LNHDA and CDR2 SQIVND (reference sequence). V usage is TRBV19 and J usage is TRBJ1-3; a possible D gene is TRBD1 (6 bases). The specimen comprised peripheral blood mononuclear cells (PBMCs), sampled before the fourth cycle of nivolumab. This sequence was found in a human donor with classical Hodgkin lymphoma. The chain's CDR3 is CASSTLLGGQNSGNTIYF. The CDR3 DNA is TGTGCCAGTAGTACCCTCTTAGGGGGACAAAACTCTGGAAACACCATATATTTT.